These 8 T cell receptor beta chains share one sample of origin, sequenced in a study of T cell repertoires in cytomegalovirus infection. One entry per CDR3 protein, called by TCRdb with MiXCR from the reads. The table records fewer than 850,000 distinct CDR3 sequences, under 35% of them present only once. These receptors are not linked to any known antigen. The sequences come from cultured CD8+ T cells from PBMCs, collected from culture after CMV antigen stimulation. The receptors derive from a human donor in good health (CMV status not recorded). Some clones in this sample may be carry-over from other donors' samples.

This clonotype was seen a few times. The rearrangement joins TRBV4-1 to TRBJ2-5; TRBD2 is a possible D gene (6 bases). Germline V CDR1 and CDR2: MGHRA, YSYEKL. The V and J ends lost 4 bases and 5 bases respectively, with 14 bases between them. The CDR3 is made up of 14 amino acids. In nucleotides, the CDR3 is TGCGCCAGCAGCCCTGGGAGCGGGCTGGAGACCCAGTACTTC. Protein sequence: CASSPGSGLETQYF.

This clonotype was seen many times. The chain couples TRBV7-8 to TRBJ2-7, with TRBD2 matching over 9 bases. J lost 0 bases, V lost 5 bases, and 14 bases had no gene match. CDR3 size: 18 residues. Germline CDR1 is SGHVS and CDR2 is FQNEAQ. Here the CDR3 DNA reads TGTGCCAGCAGCGCCGCATTAAATAGCGGGGGTGCCTCCTACGAGCAGTACTTC. Its translation: CASSAALNSGGASYEQYF. Complete variable domain (other parts from reference TRBV7-8 and TRBJ2-7): GAGVSQSPRYKVAKRGQDVALRCDPISGHVSLFWYQQALGQGPEFLTYFQNEAQLDKSGLPSDRFFAERPEGSVSTLKIQRTQQEDSAVYLCASSAALNSGGASYEQYFGPGTRLTVT.

The rearrangement uses TRBV14 and TRBJ2-5, with D possibly matching TRBD1 (5 bases). This CDR3 has 15 amino acids. Trimming cost V 0 bases and J 5 bases, with 13 bases left between them. Germline loops: CDR1 SGHDN, CDR2 FVKESK. CDR3 DNA: TGTGCCAGCAGCCAAGAAGGGCAGGGTCGGGAGACCCAGTACTTC. Translated: CASSQEGQGRETQYF.

The chain has TRBV4-1 and TRBJ1-5; no definite D call. The CDR3 spans 15 residues. Germline V gene lookup returns CDR1 MGHRA and CDR2 YSYEKL. V was cut by 0 bases and J by 4 bases, with 10 bases left in between. For the CDR3, the DNA is TGCGCCAGCAGCCAAGATCAAGGAGGGAATCAGCCCCAGCATTTT. It yields the protein CASSQDQGGNQPQHF.

The chain links TRBV25-1 to TRBJ2-5, with TRBD2 matching over 7 bases. The length of the CDR3 is 18 residues. Germline V lookup: CDR1 MGHDK, CDR2 SYGVNS. J lost 4 bases, V lost 3 bases, and 17 bases had no gene match. Here the CDR3 reads CASSEGFGGGRVSETQYF. The CDR3, as DNA: TGTGCCAGCAGTGAGGGTTTCGGCGGGGGAAGGGTCTCAGAGACCCAGTACTTC.

The chain uses TRBV19 and TRBJ1-4; D possibly corresponds to TRBD1 (6 bases). CDR3 length equals 18 residues. From germline, CDR1 is LNHDA and CDR2 SQIVND (reference sequence). Trimming stripped 6 bases from V and 0 bases from J, with 20 bases between. CDR3 DNA sequence: TGTGCCAGTAGCCCCGCGGGACAAGGGAGGACAACTAATGAAAAACTGTTTTTT. Its translation: CASSPAGQGRTTNEKLFF.

This chain links TRBV2 with TRBJ1-1; D is perhaps TRBD1 (6 bases). CDR1 and CDR2 from the germline V gene are SNHLY and FYNNEI. The CDR3 consists of 13 residues. Trimming left V 8 bases short and J 1 base short, with 11 bases between. CDR3 in amino acids: CASGGGANTEAFF. The CDR3 coding sequence is TGTGCCAGCGGGGGGGGGGCGAACACTGAAGCTTTCTTT.

The gene calls are TRBV27 and TRBJ1-1; tentatively, D is TRBD1 (6 bases). Trimming took off 5 bases at V and 8 bases at J, with 18 bases between the two ends. The germline V gene encodes CDR1 MNHEY and CDR2 SMNVEV (reference sequence). This CDR3 comprises 14 residues. In DNA form, the CDR3 reads TGTGCCAGCAGTAGCCGACAGGAACTCACCGAAGCTTTCTTT. Translating it yields CASSSRQELTEAFF.